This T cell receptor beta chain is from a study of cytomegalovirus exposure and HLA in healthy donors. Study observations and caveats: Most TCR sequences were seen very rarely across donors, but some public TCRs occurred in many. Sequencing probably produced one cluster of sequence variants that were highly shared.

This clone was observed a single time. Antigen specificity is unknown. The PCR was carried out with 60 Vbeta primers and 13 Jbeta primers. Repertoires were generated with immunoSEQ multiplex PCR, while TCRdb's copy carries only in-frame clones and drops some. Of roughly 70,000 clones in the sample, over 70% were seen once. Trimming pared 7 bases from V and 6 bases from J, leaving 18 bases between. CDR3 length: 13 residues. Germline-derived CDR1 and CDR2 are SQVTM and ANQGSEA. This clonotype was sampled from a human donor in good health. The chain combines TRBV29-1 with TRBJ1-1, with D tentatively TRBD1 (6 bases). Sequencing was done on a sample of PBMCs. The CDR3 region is CSAVGGRNAEAFF. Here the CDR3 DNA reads TGCAGCGCGGTGGGGGGGCGAAACGCTGAAGCTTTCTTT.